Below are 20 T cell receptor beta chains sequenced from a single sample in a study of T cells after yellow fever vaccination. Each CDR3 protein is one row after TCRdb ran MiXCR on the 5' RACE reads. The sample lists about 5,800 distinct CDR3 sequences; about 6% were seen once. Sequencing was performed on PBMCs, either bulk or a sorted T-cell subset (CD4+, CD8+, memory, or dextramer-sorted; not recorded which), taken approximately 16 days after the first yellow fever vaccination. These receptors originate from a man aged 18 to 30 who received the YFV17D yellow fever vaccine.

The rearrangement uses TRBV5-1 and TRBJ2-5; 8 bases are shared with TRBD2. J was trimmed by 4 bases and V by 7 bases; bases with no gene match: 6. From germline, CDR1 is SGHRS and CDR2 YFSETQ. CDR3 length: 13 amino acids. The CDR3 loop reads CASERGPGETQYF. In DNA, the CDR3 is TGCGCCAGCGAGCGGGGGCCGGGAGAGACCCAGTACTTC.

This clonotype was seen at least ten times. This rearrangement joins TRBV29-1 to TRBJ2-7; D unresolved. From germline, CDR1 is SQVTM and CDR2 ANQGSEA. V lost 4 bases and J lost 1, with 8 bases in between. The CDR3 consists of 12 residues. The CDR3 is CSVGDTSYEQYF. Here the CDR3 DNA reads TGCAGCGTTGGGGATACATCCTACGAGCAGTACTTC.

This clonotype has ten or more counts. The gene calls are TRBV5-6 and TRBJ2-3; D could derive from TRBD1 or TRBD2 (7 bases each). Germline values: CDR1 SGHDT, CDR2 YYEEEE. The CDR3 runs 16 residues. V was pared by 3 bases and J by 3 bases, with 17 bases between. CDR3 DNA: TGTGCCAGCAGCTCCCGGGGAGGGGGCCGGACAGATACGCAGTATTTT. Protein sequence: CASSSRGGGRTDTQYF. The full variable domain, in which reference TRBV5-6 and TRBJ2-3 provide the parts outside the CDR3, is DAGVTQSPTHLIKTRGQQVTLRCSPKSGHDTVSWYQQALGQGPQFIFQYYEEEERQRGNFPDRFSGHQFPNYSSELNVNALLLGDSALYLCASSSRGGGRTDTQYFGPGTRLTVL.

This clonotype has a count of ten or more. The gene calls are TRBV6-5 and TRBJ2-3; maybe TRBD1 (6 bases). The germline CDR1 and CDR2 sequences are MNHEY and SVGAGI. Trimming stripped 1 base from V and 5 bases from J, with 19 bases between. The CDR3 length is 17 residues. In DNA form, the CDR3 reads TGTGCCAGCAGTTACTATAGCTGGGCAGGGGAACGAGATACGCAGTATTTT. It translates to CASSYYSWAGERDTQYF.

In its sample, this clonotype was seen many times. CDR3 sequence: CASSPGQTEAFF. CDR3 nucleotides: TGTGCCAGCAGCCCCGGACAAACTGAAGCTTTCTTT. The chain joins TRBV7-9 to TRBJ1-1; D may be TRBD1 (5 bases). The V gene's germline CDR1 is SEHNR and CDR2 FQNEAQ (reference sequence). V lost 5 bases and J 5 bases, leaving 9 bases between the germline ends. The length of the CDR3 is 12 residues.

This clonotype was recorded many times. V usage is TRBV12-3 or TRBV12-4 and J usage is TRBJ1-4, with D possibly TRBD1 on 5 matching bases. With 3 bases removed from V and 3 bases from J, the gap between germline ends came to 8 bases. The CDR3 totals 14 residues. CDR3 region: CASSFAGPNEKLFF. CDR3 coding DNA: TGTGCCAGCAGTTTCGCAGGGCCTAATGAAAAACTGTTTTTT.

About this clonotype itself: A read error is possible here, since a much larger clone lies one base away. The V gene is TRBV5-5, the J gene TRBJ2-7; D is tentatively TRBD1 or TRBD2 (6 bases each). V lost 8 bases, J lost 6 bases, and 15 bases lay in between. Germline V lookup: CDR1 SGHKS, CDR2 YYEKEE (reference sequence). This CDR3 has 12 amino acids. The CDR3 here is CARSLGGGEQYV. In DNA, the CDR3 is TGTGCCAGGAGCCTAGGGGGAGGCGAGCAGTACGTC.

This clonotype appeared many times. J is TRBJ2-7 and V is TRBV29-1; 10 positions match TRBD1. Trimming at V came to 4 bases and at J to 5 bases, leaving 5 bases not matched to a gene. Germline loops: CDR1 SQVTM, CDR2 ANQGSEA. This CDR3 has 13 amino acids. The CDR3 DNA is TGCAGCGTTGCCGGGACAGGGGCCGACGAGCAGTACTTC. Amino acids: CSVAGTGADEQYF.

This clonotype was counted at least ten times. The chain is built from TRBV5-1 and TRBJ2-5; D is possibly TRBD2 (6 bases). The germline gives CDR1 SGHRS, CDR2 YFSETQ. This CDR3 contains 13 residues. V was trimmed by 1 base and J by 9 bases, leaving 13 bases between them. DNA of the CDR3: TGCGCCAGCAGCTTGCTTAGCGGTGAGGCCCAGTACTTC. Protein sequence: CASSLLSGEAQYF.

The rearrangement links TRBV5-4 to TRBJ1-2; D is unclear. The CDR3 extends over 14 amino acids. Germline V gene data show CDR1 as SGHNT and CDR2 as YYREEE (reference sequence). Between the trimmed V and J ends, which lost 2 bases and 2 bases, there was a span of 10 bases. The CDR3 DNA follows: TGTGCCAGCAGCTTTCGGTCCACAAACTATGGCTACACCTTC. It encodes CASSFRSTNYGYTF.

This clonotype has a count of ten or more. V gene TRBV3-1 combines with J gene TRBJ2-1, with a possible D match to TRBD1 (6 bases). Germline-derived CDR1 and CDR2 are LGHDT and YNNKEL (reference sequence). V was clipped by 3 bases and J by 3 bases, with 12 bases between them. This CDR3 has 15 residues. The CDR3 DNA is TGTGCCAGCAGCCACACAGGGATAGGCTACAATGAGCAGTTCTTC. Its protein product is CASSHTGIGYNEQFF.

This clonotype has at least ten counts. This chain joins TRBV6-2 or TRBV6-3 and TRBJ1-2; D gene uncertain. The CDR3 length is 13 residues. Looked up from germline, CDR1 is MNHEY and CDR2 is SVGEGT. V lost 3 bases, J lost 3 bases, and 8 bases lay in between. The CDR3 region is CASSYWQDYGYTF. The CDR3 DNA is TGTGCCAGCAGTTATTGGCAGGACTATGGCTACACCTTC.

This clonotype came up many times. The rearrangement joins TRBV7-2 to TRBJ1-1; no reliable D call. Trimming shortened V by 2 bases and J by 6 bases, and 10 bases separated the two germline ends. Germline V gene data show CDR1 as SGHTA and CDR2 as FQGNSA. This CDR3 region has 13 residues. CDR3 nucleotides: TGTGCCAGCAGCTTATCCCGGTTCCCTGAAGCTTTCTTT. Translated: CASSLSRFPEAFF.

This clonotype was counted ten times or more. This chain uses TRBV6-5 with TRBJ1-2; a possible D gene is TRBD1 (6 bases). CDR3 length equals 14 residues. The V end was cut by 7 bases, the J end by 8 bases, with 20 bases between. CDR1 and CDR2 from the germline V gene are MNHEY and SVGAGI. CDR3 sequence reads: CASTHPPGAVGYTF. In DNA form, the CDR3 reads TGTGCCAGCACCCACCCCCCGGGGGCGGTCGGCTACACCTTC.

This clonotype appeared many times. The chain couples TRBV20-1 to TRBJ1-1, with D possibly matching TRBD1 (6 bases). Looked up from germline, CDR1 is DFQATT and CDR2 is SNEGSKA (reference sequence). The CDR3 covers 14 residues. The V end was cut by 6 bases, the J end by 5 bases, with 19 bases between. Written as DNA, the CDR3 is TGCAGTGCAGACCTGGGGGGGCCGAGGACTGAAGCTTTCTTT. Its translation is CSADLGGPRTEAFF.

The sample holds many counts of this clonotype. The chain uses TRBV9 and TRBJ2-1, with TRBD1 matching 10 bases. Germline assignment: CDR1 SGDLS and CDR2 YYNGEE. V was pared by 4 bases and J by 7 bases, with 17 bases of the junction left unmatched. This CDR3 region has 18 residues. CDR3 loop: CASSFNAEGQGLWNEQFF. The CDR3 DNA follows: TGTGCCAGCAGCTTCAACGCAGAGGGACAGGGGCTGTGGAATGAGCAGTTCTTC.

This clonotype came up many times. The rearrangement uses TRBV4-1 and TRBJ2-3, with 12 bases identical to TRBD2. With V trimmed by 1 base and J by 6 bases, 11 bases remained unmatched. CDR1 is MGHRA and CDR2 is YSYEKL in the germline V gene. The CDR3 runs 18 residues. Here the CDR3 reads CASSQGVPLAGGLDTQYF. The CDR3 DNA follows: TGCGCCAGCAGCCAAGGTGTGCCGCTAGCGGGGGGGCTCGATACGCAGTATTTT.

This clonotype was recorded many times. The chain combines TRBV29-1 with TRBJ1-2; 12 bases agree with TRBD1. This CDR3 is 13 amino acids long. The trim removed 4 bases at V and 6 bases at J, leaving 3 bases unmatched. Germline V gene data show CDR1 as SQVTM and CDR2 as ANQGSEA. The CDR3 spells CSVAGQGADGYTF. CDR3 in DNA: TGCAGCGTTGCGGGACAGGGGGCTGATGGCTACACCTTC.

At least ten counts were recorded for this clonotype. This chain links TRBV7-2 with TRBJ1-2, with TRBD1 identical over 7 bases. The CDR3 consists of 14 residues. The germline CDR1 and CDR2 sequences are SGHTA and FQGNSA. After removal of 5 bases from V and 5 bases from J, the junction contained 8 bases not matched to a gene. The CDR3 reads CASSPQGGSYGYTF. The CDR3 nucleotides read TGTGCCAGCAGCCCCCAGGGGGGCAGTTATGGCTACACCTTC.

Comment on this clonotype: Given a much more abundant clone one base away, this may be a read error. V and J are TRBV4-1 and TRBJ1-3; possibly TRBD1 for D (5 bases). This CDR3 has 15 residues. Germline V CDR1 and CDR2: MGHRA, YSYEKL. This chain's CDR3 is CPSSPFTQGGNTIYF. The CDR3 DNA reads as TGCCCCAGCAGCCCGTTCACGCAGGGAGGAAACACCATATATTTT.